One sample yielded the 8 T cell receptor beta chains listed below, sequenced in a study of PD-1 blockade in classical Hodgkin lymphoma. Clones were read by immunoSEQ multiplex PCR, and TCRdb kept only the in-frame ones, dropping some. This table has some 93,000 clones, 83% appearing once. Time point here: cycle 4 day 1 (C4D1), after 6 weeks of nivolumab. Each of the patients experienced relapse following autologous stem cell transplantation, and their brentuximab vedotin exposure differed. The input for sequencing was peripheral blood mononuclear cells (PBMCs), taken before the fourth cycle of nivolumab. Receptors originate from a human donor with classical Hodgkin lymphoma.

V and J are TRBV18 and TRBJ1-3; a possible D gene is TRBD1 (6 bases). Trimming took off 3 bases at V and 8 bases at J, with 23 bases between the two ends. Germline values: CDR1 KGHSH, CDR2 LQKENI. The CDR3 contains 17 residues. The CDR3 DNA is TGTGCCAGCTCACCTTACCCTGGAAGAGGGGGAAGGCACACCATATATTTT. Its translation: CASSPYPGRGGRHTIYF.

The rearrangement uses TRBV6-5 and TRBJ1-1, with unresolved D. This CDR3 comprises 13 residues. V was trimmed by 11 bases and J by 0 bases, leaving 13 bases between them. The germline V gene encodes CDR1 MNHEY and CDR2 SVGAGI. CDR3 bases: TGTGCCTCTCGGGCGGCGGTGAACACTGAAGCTTTCTTT. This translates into CASRAAVNTEAFF.

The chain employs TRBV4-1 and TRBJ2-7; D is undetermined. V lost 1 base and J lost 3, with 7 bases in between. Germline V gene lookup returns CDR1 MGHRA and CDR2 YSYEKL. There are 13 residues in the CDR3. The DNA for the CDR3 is TGCGCCAGCAGCCAAGCGAACAGCTACGAGCAGTACTTC. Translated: CASSQANSYEQYF.

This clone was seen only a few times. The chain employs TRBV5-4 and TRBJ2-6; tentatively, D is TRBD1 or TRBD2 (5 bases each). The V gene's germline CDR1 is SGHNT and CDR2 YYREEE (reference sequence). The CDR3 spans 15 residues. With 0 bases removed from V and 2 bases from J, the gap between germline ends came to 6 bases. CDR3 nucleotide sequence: TGTGCCAGCAGCTTGGGGGGGACTGGGGCCAACGTCCTGACTTTC. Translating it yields CASSLGGTGANVLTF.

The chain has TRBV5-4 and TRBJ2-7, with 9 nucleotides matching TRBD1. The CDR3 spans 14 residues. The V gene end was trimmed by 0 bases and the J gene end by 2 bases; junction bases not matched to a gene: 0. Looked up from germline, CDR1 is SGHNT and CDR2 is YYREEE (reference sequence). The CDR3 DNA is TGTGCCAGCAGCTTGGGGACAGGGGCCTACGAGCAGTACTTC. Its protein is CASSLGTGAYEQYF.

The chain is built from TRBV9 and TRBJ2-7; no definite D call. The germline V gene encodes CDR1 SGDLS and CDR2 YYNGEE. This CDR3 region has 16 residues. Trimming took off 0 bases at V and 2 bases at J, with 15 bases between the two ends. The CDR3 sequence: CASSVDGFTRPYEQYF. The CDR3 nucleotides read TGTGCCAGCAGCGTAGACGGCTTCACGCGACCCTACGAGCAGTACTTC.

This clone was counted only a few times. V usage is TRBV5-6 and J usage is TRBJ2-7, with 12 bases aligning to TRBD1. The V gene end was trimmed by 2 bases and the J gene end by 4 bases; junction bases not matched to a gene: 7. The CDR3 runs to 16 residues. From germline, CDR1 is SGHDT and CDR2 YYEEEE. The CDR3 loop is CASSLPGTGGTYEQYF. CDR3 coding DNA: TGTGCCAGCAGCTTACCCGGGACAGGGGGCACGTACGAGCAGTACTTC.

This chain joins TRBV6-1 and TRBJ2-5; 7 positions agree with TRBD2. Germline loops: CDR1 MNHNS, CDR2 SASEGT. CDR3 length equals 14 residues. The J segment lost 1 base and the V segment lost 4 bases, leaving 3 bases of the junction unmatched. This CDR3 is CASSGGGVQETQYF. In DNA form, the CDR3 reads TGTGCCAGCAGTGGGGGGGGAGTCCAAGAGACCCAGTACTTC.